The 25 T cell receptor beta chains listed next were all sequenced from one sample in a study of T-cell reconstitution after alpha-beta-depleted transplantation in children. The authors prepared the TCRbeta library with unique molecular identifiers. MiXCR was run by TCRdb on the PCR reads, yielding one entry per CDR3 protein. The sample consists of roughly 100,000 distinct CDR3 sequences, approximately 6% of them appearing once. This specimen was PBMCs, mostly from graft donor cells, taken 60 days after TCRalphabeta/CD19-depleted stem cell transplant. The source is a female patient aged 2 to 10 who had a stem cell transplant for Fanconi anemia, so the T cells may come from the graft donor.

This clonotype showed up many times. This chain links TRBV18 with TRBJ2-1; D remains unclear. Trimming took off 1 base at V and 7 bases at J, with 17 bases between the two ends. This CDR3 comprises 16 residues. CDR1 KGHSH and CDR2 LQKENI come from the germline V gene. CDR3 coding DNA: TGTGCCAGCTCACCACTGTCCCCTAGTAATCGGAATGAGCAGTTCTTC. This translates into CASSPLSPSNRNEQFF.

This clonotype was detected a few times. The genes are TRBV7-3 and TRBJ1-3, with D possibly TRBD1 on 5 matching bases. Germline V lookup: CDR1 SGHTA, CDR2 FQGTGA. There are 16 residues in the CDR3. V gave up 2 bases and J gave up 0 bases, with 11 bases separating them. CDR3 protein: CASSLGGSYSGNTIYF. The DNA for the CDR3 is TGTGCCAGCAGCTTAGGGGGGTCCTACTCTGGAAACACCATATATTTT.

There are many counts of this clonotype. The gene calls are TRBV15 and TRBJ2-5, with D perhaps matching TRBD1 (6 bases). The CDR3 is 15 amino acids. CDR1 is LNHNV and CDR2 is YYDKDF in the germline V gene (reference sequence). With 4 bases removed from V and 2 bases from J, the gap between germline ends came to 14 bases. The CDR3 loop reads CATSNPGHLQETQYF. The CDR3 nucleotides read TGTGCCACCAGCAACCCGGGACATTTACAAGAGACCCAGTACTTC.

On this clonotype itself: A much larger clone lies a single base off, so this may be a read error. The chain recombines TRBV20-1 with TRBJ2-7; D could derive from TRBD1 or TRBD2 (5 bases each). From germline, CDR1 is DFQATT and CDR2 SNEGSKA (reference sequence). V was trimmed by 6 bases and J by 6 bases, leaving 18 bases between them. The CDR3 extends over 13 amino acids. The CDR3 DNA follows: TGCAGTGCACCGGGCCCGGGGACCTGCGAGCAGTACTTC. Translated, it gives CSAPGPGTCEQYF.

This clonotype showed up many times. The CDR3 nucleotides read TGTGCCAGCAGTTTAGCGCTAACCCAAGAGACCCAGTACTTC. Residues: CASSLALTQETQYF. The chain couples TRBV12-3 or TRBV12-4 to TRBJ2-5; no clear D gene. The CDR3 covers 14 residues. V was pared by 0 bases and J by 1 base, with 6 bases between.

This clonotype has a count of ten or more. This rearrangement joins TRBV7-8 to TRBJ2-2, with 8 positions matching TRBD2. Trimming took 3 bases from V and 5 from J; bases not matched to a gene: 5. This CDR3 comprises 15 residues. Per germline, CDR1 SGHVS and CDR2 FQNEAQ. CDR3 protein: CASSFRREETGELFF. The DNA for the CDR3 is TGTGCCAGCAGCTTCCGGCGGGAGGAGACCGGGGAGCTGTTTTTT.

This clonotype has a count of ten or more. The chain uses TRBV5-7 and TRBJ2-3; no clear D gene. TRBV5-7 is noted as an ORF with a role that remains uncertain. CDR3 length: 16 amino acids. V lost 1 base to trimming and J lost 6 bases, with 18 bases between them. In DNA form, the CDR3 reads TGTGCCAGCAGCTTGTCTTATGACTTAGTCGGGGATACGCAGTATTTT. It codes for CASSLSYDLVGDTQYF.

This clonotype was found many times. The V and J genes are TRBV5-1 and TRBJ2-1; TRBD2 matches at 9 bases. V was pared by 4 bases and J by 8 bases, with 10 bases of the junction left unmatched. This CDR3 region has 15 residues. Germline V gives CDR1 SGHRS, CDR2 YFSETQ. In nucleotides, the CDR3 is TGCGCCAGCAGCCCCCAACTTGTAGCGGGAGATGAGCAGTTCTTC. Residues: CASSPQLVAGDEQFF.

V usage is TRBV28 and J usage is TRBJ2-7, with D unresolved. The CDR3 spans 14 residues. Trimming cost V 3 bases and J 3 bases, with 12 bases left between them. Germline lookup yields CDR1 MDHEN and CDR2 SYDVKM. The CDR3 coding sequence is TGTGCCAGCAGTTTTTCTCTGGCCAACTACGAGCAGTACTTC. This encodes CASSFSLANYEQYF.

This clonotype was observed a handful of times. V usage is TRBV19 and J usage is TRBJ2-5, with 12 positions matching TRBD2. The germline V gene encodes CDR1 LNHDA and CDR2 SQIVND (reference sequence). This CDR3 is built from 15 residues. V gave up 3 bases and J gave up 5 bases; unmatched junction bases: 4. CDR3 loop: CASSMRTSGVETQYF. In nucleotides, the CDR3 is TGTGCCAGTAGTATGCGGACTAGCGGGGTTGAGACCCAGTACTTC. Together with reference TRBV19 and TRBJ2-5, the CDR3 gives the full variable domain: DGGITQSPKYLFRKEGQNVTLSCEQNLNHDAMYWYRQDPGQGLRLIYYSQIVNDFQKGDIAEGYSVSREKKESFPLTVTSAQKNPTAFYLCASSMRTSGVETQYFGPGTRLLVL.

The sample holds a few counts of this clonotype. This chain uses TRBV7-9 with TRBJ2-1, with 9 bases aligning to TRBD1. This CDR3 spans 17 amino acids. J gave up 3 bases and V 5 bases, and 11 bases lay outside the gene matches. Germline CDR1 SEHNR, CDR2 FQNEAQ (reference sequence). The CDR3 here is CASSPPPGDRVYNEQFF. CDR3 bases: TGTGCCAGCAGCCCCCCCCCTGGGGACAGGGTCTACAATGAGCAGTTCTTC. The complete variable domain, with remaining parts taken from reference TRBV7-9 and TRBJ2-1, reads DTGVSQNPRHKITKRGQNVTFRCDPISEHNRLYWYRQTLGQGPEFLTYFQNEAQLEKSRLLSDRFSAERPKGSFSTLEIQRTEQGDSAMYLCASSPPPGDRVYNEQFFGPGTRLTVL.

This clonotype was counted many times. V and J are TRBV7-2 and TRBJ2-2; no definite D call. CDR3 size: 16 residues. Trimming pared 2 bases from V and 7 bases from J, leaving 17 bases between. CDR1 SGHTA and CDR2 FQGNSA come from the germline V gene. The CDR3 protein is CASSLKAPSRNGELFF. The CDR3 DNA reads as TGTGCCAGCAGCTTAAAAGCCCCCAGTCGAAACGGGGAGCTGTTTTTT.

In this sample, this clonotype turned up a few times. V usage is TRBV23-1 and J usage is TRBJ2-4; D is uncertain. TRBV23-1 is an ORF for which the function is uncertain. The V gene lost 1 base and the J gene lost 10 bases, with 8 bases spanning the gap. The CDR3 loop spans 12 amino acids. CDR3 protein: CASSQFCRIQYF. The CDR3, as DNA: TGCGCCAGCAGTCAATTTTGTCGGATTCAGTACTTC.

This clonotype appeared many times. The rearrangement links TRBV12-3 or TRBV12-4 to TRBJ1-5, with 8 bases matching TRBD1. The length of the CDR3 is 15 residues. Unmatched junction bases numbered 7, after V lost 3 bases and J lost 6 bases. The CDR3 DNA follows: TGTGCCAGCAGTTTGGACGGACAGGGAGCTCAGCCCCAGCATTTT. Translation gives CASSLDGQGAQPQHF.

This clonotype has at least ten counts. The chain employs TRBV28 and TRBJ2-5; D remains ambiguous. This CDR3 has 16 amino acids. The germline V gene has CDR1 MDHEN and CDR2 SYDVKM. The ends were cut back, 3 bases at V and 3 bases at J, with 17 bases in the middle. The CDR3 sequence: CASSFYSQVVKETQYF. CDR3 sequence (DNA): TGTGCCAGCAGTTTTTACTCCCAAGTGGTTAAAGAGACCCAGTACTTC.

This clonotype came up a few times. The chain recombines TRBV5-6 with TRBJ2-1; possibly TRBD2 for D (6 bases). Germline CDR1 SGHDT, CDR2 YYEEEE. The CDR3 is 12 amino acids. Trimming removed 3 bases from V and 10 bases from J, with 11 bases in between. In DNA, the CDR3 is TGTGCCAGCAGCTGGCGGGCGGGAGAGCAGTTCTTC. Translation: CASSWRAGEQFF. Using reference TRBV5-6 and TRBJ2-1 for the parts outside the CDR3, the full variable domain is DAGVTQSPTHLIKTRGQQVTLRCSPKSGHDTVSWYQQALGQGPQFIFQYYEEEERQRGNFPDRFSGHQFPNYSSELNVNALLLGDSALYLCASSWRAGEQFFGPGTRLTVL.

This clonotype was recorded at least ten times. The DNA for the CDR3 is TGCGCCAGCAGCTTAGCGGGGGCCTACTCCTACAATGAGCAGTTCTTC. This encodes CASSLAGAYSYNEQFF. The chain is built from TRBV5-1 and TRBJ2-1; 8 bases map to TRBD2. The V and J ends lost 2 bases and 0 bases, in that order; junction bases with no gene match: 4. Germline-derived CDR1 and CDR2 are SGHRS and YFSETQ. CDR3 length: 16 amino acids.

This clonotype was counted ten times or more. The chain couples TRBV7-3 to TRBJ2-3; D not resolved. Germline V gene sequence: CDR1 SGHTA, CDR2 FQGTGA. This CDR3 has 13 residues. Deletions cut 1 base from V and 4 bases from J, with 6 bases between. In DNA, the CDR3 is TGTGCCAGCAGCTTAAACCACCCAGATACGCAGTATTTT. Amino acid sequence: CASSLNHPDTQYF.

This clonotype was observed at least ten times. This chain connects TRBV12-3 or TRBV12-4 to TRBJ1-2, with TRBD1 as a possible D gene (5 bases). V lost 2 bases and J 7 bases, leaving 11 bases between the germline ends. The CDR3 loop spans 13 amino acids. CDR3 amino acids: CASSLFPQGGYTF. The CDR3 nucleotides are TGTGCCAGCAGTTTATTCCCTCAGGGTGGCTACACCTTC.

This clonotype was observed at least ten times. V usage is TRBV6-1 and J usage is TRBJ2-2, with D possibly called TRBD1 or TRBD2 (5 bases each). Germline CDR1 and CDR2: MNHNS and SASEGT. V dropped 2 bases and J dropped 8 bases, with 12 bases sitting between them. This CDR3 has 14 residues. The CDR3 loop is CASSESWGSGELFF. The CDR3 DNA reads TGTGCCAGCAGTGAATCATGGGGGTCGGGGGAGCTGTTTTTT.

The chain uses TRBV28 and TRBJ2-3; 14 bases match TRBD2. The CDR3 contains 18 residues. CDR1 and CDR2 from the germline V gene are MDHEN and SYDVKM. Trimming took 5 bases from V and 2 from J; bases not matched to a gene: 9. CDR3 loop: CASSPYRLAGGLTDTQYF. The CDR3, as DNA: TGTGCCAGCAGTCCCTACCGACTAGCGGGAGGGCTCACAGATACGCAGTATTTT.

This chain links TRBV7-2 with TRBJ2-1; the match to TRBD1 covers 7 bases. The CDR3 consists of 15 residues. The junction had 6 bases not matched to a gene; V was cut back by 5 bases and J by 2 bases. Germline V gene sequence: CDR1 SGHTA, CDR2 FQGNSA. This CDR3 reads CASSDPGQPYNEQFF. The CDR3 DNA follows: TGTGCCAGCAGCGACCCGGGACAGCCCTACAATGAGCAGTTCTTC.

At least ten counts were recorded for this clonotype. The chain carries TRBV4-2 and TRBJ2-1; weak D call: TRBD2 (7 bases). The V end lost 0 bases, the J end lost 7 bases, and 16 bases lay between the germline ends. Germline V gene lookup returns CDR1 LGHNA and CDR2 YNFKEQ. The CDR3 contains 16 residues. The CDR3 region is CASSQDPGGHGNEQFF. CDR3 bases: TGTGCCAGCAGCCAAGATCCGGGGGGCCATGGTAATGAGCAGTTCTTC.

Ten or more counts support this clonotype. V gene TRBV20-1 combines with J gene TRBJ2-1; no clear D. This CDR3 has 12 amino acids. CDR1 and CDR2 from the germline V gene are DFQATT and SNEGSKA (reference sequence). V was shortened by 1 base and J by 4 bases, with 5 bases between the two germline ends. The CDR3 coding sequence is TGCAGTGCTAGAGTCCGTTACAATGAGCAGTTCTTC. Its translation is CSARVRYNEQFF.

This clonotype was seen many times. The chain is built from TRBV5-1 and TRBJ2-1; no reliable D call. Germline CDR1 reads SGHRS; CDR2 reads YFSETQ. V lost 4 bases to trimming and J lost 7 bases, with 18 bases between them. This CDR3 region has 15 residues. In DNA, the CDR3 is TGCGCCAGCAGCCCACGTCCTCCCCTAGGGAATGAGCAGTTCTTC. Translating gives CASSPRPPLGNEQFF.